This record looks at one T cell receptor (beta chain) sequence and its context. This clone has just a few counts. Its antigen is still unknown. The record has no base qualities; no much larger clone is one base away. The sample originates from a study of blood T cell repertoires in COVID-19 (dated by TCRdb to 2020 to 2022). Background for the entire study: The collaborator samples originated in the United States, Italy and Spain and spanned the acute and convalescent phases of COVID-19. The material from the prospective study consisted of cDNA or gDNA derived from T cells, B-cell-depleted T cells, or PBMCs. The dataset comprised deeply sampled blood TCRbeta repertoires from subjects exposed to, actively infected with, or recovered from COVID-19. The repertoires were made available in a free public database intended to serve as a resource for research on the immune response to SARS-CoV-2. The samples were drawn from two sources: the first 160 participants of the ongoing ImmuneRACE study, and over 950 subjects contributed by 6 global collaborators. The sample metadata nearly always contained a de-identified subject ID, COVID-19 status, age in years and sex. Where available, HLA class I and class II types were taken from metadata supplied by the sample provider and were not determined by assay-based typing. Study-wide conclusions, independent of this receptor: The amount of clinical and demographic metadata varied by source and participant and was provided uncurated.

Trimming removed 5 bases from V and 6 bases from J; the gene matches leave 5 bases unexplained. For CDR1 and CDR2, the germline V gene (reference sequence) lists LNHDA and SQIVND. Reading from cysteine to phenylalanine, the CDR3 counts 14 amino acids. Only the CDR3 part of the read is kept: 42 bases, read in frame from the first base. TCRbeta CDR3 regions were amplified from genomic DNA using the immunoSEQ Assay, a bias-controlled multiplex PCR. The study's processing was this. Nucleated cell counts per sample were estimated from amplification of reference gene primers within the assay. Sequence reads were collapsed and filtered to measure the absolute abundance of every unique TCRbeta CDR3 rearrangement. Productive Simpson clonality was computed per sample as the square root of Simpson's diversity index over productive rearrangements. This immuneACCESS table, as held by TCRdb, lists in-frame sequences with V and J called but not all clones. Of the missing ones, under half trace to an unresolved V gene in checked studies; the others have no known cause. The DNA gave D and trimming, while V, J and clone size come from that table. The sample table shows approximately 500,000 clones, and roughly 89% are seen once. The ten largest clones capture 0.75% to 0.9% of the sample.

At one collaborating source in Seattle, patients were enrolled during active infection and were followed longitudinally through the course of disease. Each collaborating institution followed its own protocols to collect whole blood in K2EDTA tubes. Collaborator samples were shipped for TCRbeta analysis as frozen whole blood, isolated PBMCs, or DNA extracted from either sample type. The sequence came from a young man with COVID-19, enrolled during active disease. The specimen sequenced was peripheral blood. The chain is assembled from TRBV19 and TRBJ2-2; 8 junctional bases match TRBD1. The CDR3 is CASSPQQGAGELFF. In nucleotide form, the sequence is TGTGCCAGTAGTCCCCAACAGGGGGCCGGGGAGCTGTTTTTT.